This T cell receptor (beta chain) is drawn from a study of blood T cell repertoires in COVID-19. The overall study: COVID-19 samples from acute and convalescent phases originated in the United States, Italy and Spain.

V shed 7 bases and J 4 bases; nucleotides not matched to a gene: 4. This CDR3 contains 13 residues. Libraries were prepared by immunoSEQ multiplex PCR; TCRdb keeps only in-frame clonotypes and omits some of them. The data show fewer than 250,000 clones, around 89% seen once. Sequenced sample: peripheral blood. V is TRBV12-3 or TRBV12-4 and J is TRBJ2-1, with 7 positions matching TRBD2. The origin of this receptor is a human donor in a cohort sampled during active COVID-19. In DNA, the CDR3 is TGTGCCAGCAACCGAGCGGGATACAATGAGCAGTTCTTC. Its translation is CASNRAGYNEQFF.